A single sample is the source of the 22 T cell receptor beta chains below, sequenced in a study of blood T cell repertoires in COVID-19. Here immunoSEQ multiplex PCR was the method, and the copy in TCRdb shows in-frame clones only, minus some. The sample holds fewer than 350,000 clones; 70% to 90% are singletons and the top ten take around 4%. Sequencing was done on a sample of PBMCs or T cells enriched from blood (not recorded which). The receptors here all came from a woman aged 40 to 50 with acute COVID-19.

The chain employs TRBV19 and TRBJ1-6; 7 nucleotides align to TRBD1. This CDR3 is 15 amino acids long. The V gene's germline CDR1 is LNHDA and CDR2 SQIVND (reference sequence). V gave up 7 bases and J gave up 2 bases; unmatched junction bases: 5. The CDR3 DNA is TGTGCCAGTACCCTGACAGGGACCTATAATTCACCCCTCCACTTT. This translates into CASTLTGTYNSPLHF.

The chain recombines TRBV11-2 with TRBJ2-3; 9 positions match TRBD2. The CDR3 length is 17 residues. The V and J ends lost 1 base and 0 bases, in that order; junction bases with no gene match: 5. Per germline, CDR1 SGHAT and CDR2 FQNNGV. CDR3 loop: CASSLGVRGGSTDTQYF. In nucleotides, the CDR3 is TGTGCCAGCAGCTTAGGTGTGCGGGGGGGGAGCACAGATACGCAGTATTTT.

V is TRBV2 and J is TRBJ1-1; weak D call: TRBD1 (6 bases). This CDR3 spans 17 amino acids. The germline gives CDR1 SNHLY, CDR2 FYNNEI. The V and J ends lost 8 bases and 1 base respectively, with 23 bases between them. CDR3 DNA: TGTGCCAGCCGACGACTTAACAGGGAACGGAGGAACACTGAAGCTTTCTTT. It is translated as CASRRLNRERRNTEAFF. The variable domain in full, completed from reference TRBV2 and TRBJ1-1, reads EPEVTQTPSHQVTQMGQEVILRCVPISNHLYFYWYRQILGQKVEFLVSFYNNEISEKSEIFDDQFSVERPDGSNFTLKIRSTKLEDSAMYFCASRRLNRERRNTEAFFGQGTRLTVV.

This clone was seen just once. V usage is TRBV3-1 (or the pseudogene TRBV3-2) and J usage is TRBJ1-6; D is unresolved. The CDR3 length is 12 residues. The V gene's germline CDR1 is LGHDT and CDR2 YNNKEL (reference sequence). V was shortened by 0 bases and J by 12 bases, with 6 bases between the two germline ends. The CDR3 protein is CASSQDRRPLHF. The CDR3 DNA reads TGTGCCAGCAGCCAAGACAGAAGACCCCTCCACTTT.

This clone appeared a single time. The V call is TRBV7-2, the J call TRBJ2-7; 10 nucleotides line up with TRBD2. V shed 1 base and J 1 base; nucleotides not matched to a gene: 10. The CDR3 totals 18 residues. CDR1 is SGHTA and CDR2 is FQGNSA in the germline V gene. The CDR3 DNA follows: TGTGCCAGCAGCTTAGTGGGGGCGGCTAGCGGGGGATCCTACGAGCAGTACTTC. It yields the protein CASSLVGAASGGSYEQYF.

This clone was found once. V and J are TRBV4-3 and TRBJ1-6, with TRBD1 matching over 7 bases. CDR1 LGHNA and CDR2 YSLEER come from the germline V gene. The V segment lost 6 bases and the J segment 4 bases; nucleotides outside the gene matches: 3. CDR3 size: 14 residues. Here the CDR3 DNA reads TGCGCCAGCAGAGGGACAGAATATAATTCACCCCTCCACTTT. This codes for CASRGTEYNSPLHF.

V usage is TRBV9 and J usage is TRBJ2-3; the match to TRBD2 covers 10 bases. Germline V gene data show CDR1 as SGDLS and CDR2 as YYNGEE. The J segment lost 6 bases and the V segment lost 0 bases, leaving 10 bases of the junction unmatched. The CDR3 extends over 17 amino acids. The CDR3, as DNA: TGTGCCAGCAGCGTAGGTGGAGCGGGGGGGCATTCGGATACGCAGTATTTT. Residues: CASSVGGAGGHSDTQYF.

This chain uses TRBV12-3 or TRBV12-4 with TRBJ1-5; perhaps TRBD1 as D (6 bases). The CDR3 is made up of 13 amino acids. With 6 bases removed from V and 0 bases from J, the gap between germline ends came to 6 bases. The CDR3 region has the DNA TGTGCCAGCAGGGACAGTAGCAATCAGCCCCAGCATTTT. This sequence encodes CASRDSSNQPQHF.

The chain carries TRBV18 and TRBJ2-7; D may be TRBD1 (7 bases). With 6 bases removed from V and 0 bases from J, the gap between germline ends came to 15 bases. In germline, CDR1 is KGHSH, CDR2 LQKENI. The CDR3 runs to 15 residues. The DNA for the CDR3 is TGTGCCAGCTCCCTTGGCGGGACAGCCTCCTACGAGCAGTACTTC. This gives the protein CASSLGGTASYEQYF.

J is TRBJ1-2 and V is TRBV6-5, with D possibly being TRBD1 (5 bases). There are 12 residues in the CDR3. With 4 bases removed from V and 3 bases from J, the gap between germline ends came to 6 bases. From germline, CDR1 is MNHEY and CDR2 SVGAGI. The CDR3 is CASSSTDYGYTF. In DNA, the CDR3 is TGTGCCAGCAGTTCGACAGACTATGGCTACACCTTC.

This sequence joins TRBV11-2 and TRBJ2-1; 12 nucleotides match TRBD2. Unmatched junction bases numbered 4, after V lost 4 bases and J lost 6 bases. Germline lookup yields CDR1 SGHAT and CDR2 FQNNGV. The CDR3 is made up of 15 amino acids. The CDR3 DNA sequence: TGTGCCAGCAGCTCCCCGACTAGCGGGAGCAATGAGCAGTTCTTC. Amino acids: CASSSPTSGSNEQFF.

The V and J genes are TRBV4-2 and TRBJ2-3; 12 nucleotides match TRBD2. Germline lookup yields CDR1 LGHNA and CDR2 YNFKEQ. Trimming took 4 bases from V and 1 from J; bases not matched to a gene: 6. The CDR3 spans 17 residues. DNA for the CDR3: TGTGCCAGCAGCCGACAGCTAGCGGGGGGGGGCACAGATACGCAGTATTTT. Its translation: CASSRQLAGGGTDTQYF.

This clone is a singleton in its sample. The chain employs TRBV24-1 and TRBJ1-5; the D gene is possibly TRBD1 (6 bases). CDR3 length: 16 amino acids. V was shortened by 9 bases and J by 0 bases, with 17 bases between the two germline ends. The germline V gene encodes CDR1 KGHDR and CDR2 SFDVKD. The CDR3 here is CATDSTGQYSNQPQHF. The CDR3 bases are TGTGCCACCGACTCAACAGGGCAATATAGCAATCAGCCCCAGCATTTT.

This clone was counted a single time. The V gene is TRBV7-2, the J gene TRBJ2-2; D gene ambiguous. The CDR3 has 15 residues. Trimming removed 6 bases at V and 0 bases at J, with 11 bases between. Germline V lookup: CDR1 SGHTA, CDR2 FQGNSA. CDR3: CASSSSVANTGELFF. The CDR3 nucleotides are TGTGCCAGCAGTTCAAGCGTGGCGAACACCGGGGAGCTGTTTTTT. Looking up the rest from reference TRBV7-2 and TRBJ2-2 gives the full variable domain: GAGVSQSPSNKVTEKGKDVELRCDPISGHTALYWYRQSLGQGLEFLIYFQGNSAPDKSGLPSDRFSAERTGGSVSTLTIQRTQQEDSAVYLCASSSSVANTGELFFGEGSRLTVL.

The chain uses TRBV18 and TRBJ2-3; 15 positions agree with TRBD2. Trimming removed 4 bases from V and 3 bases from J; junction bases left unmatched: 2. From germline, CDR1 is KGHSH and CDR2 LQKENI. The CDR3 has 16 residues. CDR3 bases: TGTGCCAGCTCACAAGGACTAGCGGGGGGGACAGATACGCAGTATTTT. Translated, it gives CASSQGLAGGTDTQYF.

This clone appeared a few times. V is TRBV15 and J is TRBJ2-1, with D unclear. The CDR3 length is 16 residues. Germline V gives CDR1 LNHNV, CDR2 YYDKDF (reference sequence). Between the trimmed V and J ends, which lost 0 bases and 9 bases, there was a span of 18 bases. This CDR3 reads CATSRDLIREASEQFF. The DNA for the CDR3 is TGTGCCACCAGCAGAGATCTTATTAGAGAAGCAAGTGAGCAGTTCTTC.

The table lists this clone with a few counts. Other DNA variants within this sample encode the same CDR3. The CDR3 nucleotides read TGTGCCAGCAGCCCGACAGGGGACTATGGCTACACCTTC. Protein: CASSPTGDYGYTF. The chain uses TRBV7-9 and TRBJ1-2, with 8 bases matching TRBD1. The CDR3 has 13 residues. V was clipped by 5 bases and J by 3 bases; unmatched bases: 2. Germline CDR1 SEHNR, CDR2 FQNEAQ (reference sequence).

The J gene is TRBJ2-7, the V gene TRBV13; 7 positions match TRBD2. Losses at the gene ends were 5 bases for V and 6 bases for J; bases not matched to a gene: 10. Germline V gene data show CDR1 as PRHDT and CDR2 as FYEKMQ (reference sequence). The CDR3 is 14 amino acids. Written as DNA, the CDR3 is TGTGCCAGCAGCGCCCGAGCGGGGAAGAGCGAGCAGTACTTC. This gives the protein CASSARAGKSEQYF.

The rearrangement uses TRBV7-8 and TRBJ1-6; weak D call: TRBD1 (5 bases). V was shortened by 5 bases and J by 9 bases, with 17 bases between the two germline ends. This CDR3 has 15 residues. Per the germline V gene, CDR1 is SGHVS and CDR2 is FQNEAQ. The CDR3 nucleotides are TGTGCCAGCAGCGCTATAGACAGTACCGGTTCACCCCTCCACTTT. As protein: CASSAIDSTGSPLHF.

The gene calls are TRBV5-4 and TRBJ2-3, with 12 nucleotides matching TRBD2. CDR3 size: 15 residues. J gave up 3 bases and V 4 bases, and 3 bases lay outside the gene matches. Per the germline V gene, CDR1 is SGHNT and CDR2 is YYREEE (reference sequence). As DNA, the CDR3 is TGTGCCAGCAGCCGGACTAGCGGGATGACAGATACGCAGTATTTT. Its protein product is CASSRTSGMTDTQYF.

The CDR3 spells CASSPQDRAGGYTF. The CDR3 DNA is TGTGCCAGCAGCCCTCAAGACAGGGCGGGAGGCTACACCTTC. The chain joins TRBV3-1 (or the pseudogene TRBV3-2) to TRBJ1-2, with 7 bases identical to TRBD1. In germline, CDR1 is LGHDT, CDR2 YNNKEL (reference sequence). The J segment lost 8 bases and the V segment lost 4 bases, leaving 10 bases of the junction unmatched. The CDR3 is 14 amino acids.

The genes are TRBV20-1 and TRBJ1-1, with a weak D call TRBD1 (5 bases). CDR1 and CDR2 from the germline V gene are DFQATT and SNEGSKA (reference sequence). The CDR3 runs to 16 residues. V lost 3 bases and J 4 bases, leaving 21 bases between the germline ends. Here the CDR3 reads CSASMNFGGLSTEAFF. The CDR3 DNA reads TGCAGTGCTAGTATGAATTTTGGGGGGTTGAGCACTGAAGCTTTCTTT.